The 15 T cell receptor beta chains below all came from one sample that was sequenced in a study of cytomegalovirus exposure and HLA in healthy donors. Amplification used 60 Vbeta primers and 13 Jbeta primers. The method was immunoSEQ multiplex PCR; TCRdb's version includes in-frame clones alone and lacks a portion of them. Of fewer than 90,000 clones listed, roughly 79% are singletons. The sequencing sample was made of PBMCs. The receptor source for this set is a female donor in good health and CMV-seronegative.

A few counts support this clone. The rearrangement joins TRBV6-1 to TRBJ1-6, with D perhaps TRBD1 (6 bases). Trimming took 5 bases from V and 8 from J, leaving 16 bases between them. This CDR3 contains 15 residues. Germline assignment: CDR1 MNHNS and CDR2 SASEGT. The CDR3 here is CASSKGVQGDSPLHF. Written as DNA, the CDR3 is TGTGCCAGCAGTAAGGGGGTTCAAGGGGATTCACCCCTCCACTTT.

CDR3 sequence: CASSLGPGQGEKLFF. In DNA form, the CDR3 reads TGCGCCAGCAGCTTGGGACCGGGACAGGGTGAAAAACTGTTTTTT. The rearrangement joins TRBV5-1 to TRBJ1-4, with 9 bases lining up with TRBD1. Per germline, CDR1 SGHRS and CDR2 YFSETQ. There are 15 residues in the CDR3. V shed 0 bases, J shed 7 bases, and the junction held 4 bases outside the gene matches.

This clone has just a few counts. The V gene is TRBV6-5, the J gene TRBJ1-5; 7 bases align to TRBD1. The CDR3 is made up of 13 amino acids. CDR1 is MNHEY, CDR2 SVGAGI, per germline. V dropped 8 bases and J dropped 7; count of bases not matched to a gene: 8. The CDR3 sequence is CASQAGGRQPQHF. The CDR3 coding sequence is TGTGCCAGCCAAGCAGGGGGTCGGCAGCCCCAGCATTTT.

J is TRBJ1-1 and V is TRBV10-3, with D perhaps TRBD1 (6 bases). V was pared by 6 bases and J by 1 base, with 9 bases between. Germline loops: CDR1 ENHRY, CDR2 SYGVKD. The CDR3 runs to 13 residues. CDR3 protein: CAIRSQGNTEAFF. CDR3 coding DNA: TGTGCCATCAGGTCACAGGGGAACACTGAAGCTTTCTTT.

The V call is TRBV23-1, the J call TRBJ2-7, with TRBD1 matching 9 bases. TRBV23-1 is noted as an ORF with a role that remains uncertain. With V trimmed by 8 bases and J by 1 base, 9 bases remained unmatched. This CDR3 spans 15 amino acids. The DNA for the CDR3 is TGCGCCAGCCAACCTTCCGGGACAGGGTCCTACGAGCAGTACTTC. It encodes CASQPSGTGSYEQYF.

This chain joins TRBV5-1 and TRBJ1-6, with a tentative D call TRBD1 (6 bases). The CDR3 is 15 residues long. V gave up 4 bases and J gave up 9 bases, with 17 bases separating them. Germline CDR1 reads SGHRS; CDR2 reads YFSETQ. The CDR3 DNA follows: TGCGCCAGCAGCGTGCGGGGGCATGATGGTTCACCCCTCCACTTT. This gives the protein CASSVRGHDGSPLHF.

The genes are TRBV6-6 and TRBJ2-7; a weak D match, TRBD1 (5 bases). This CDR3 region has 14 residues. V was trimmed by 2 bases and J by 7 bases, leaving 15 bases between them. Germline CDR1 is MNHNY and CDR2 is SVGAGI (reference sequence). CDR3 nucleotide sequence: TGTGCCAGCAGTTACAGCTTAGGGGAATCTGAGCAGTACTTC. Amino acid sequence: CASSYSLGESEQYF.

The V call is TRBV7-2, the J call TRBJ1-2; 10 nucleotides agree with TRBD1. V trimming: 4 bases; J trimming: 8 bases; junction bases outside the gene matches: 7. The CDR3 covers 14 residues. Germline V CDR1 and CDR2: SGHTA, FQGNSA. The CDR3 DNA is TGTGCCAGCAGCTCCGGGACAGGGGATAGAGGCTACACCTTC. It specifies CASSSGTGDRGYTF.

The rearrangement joins TRBV6-5 to TRBJ2-7; D possibly corresponds to TRBD1 (6 bases). This CDR3 region has 16 residues. V was pared by 2 bases and J by 2 bases, with 16 bases between. Germline CDR1 is MNHEY and CDR2 is SVGAGI. This chain's CDR3 is CASSYTQGSGTYEQYF. The CDR3 DNA reads TGTGCCAGCAGTTACACACAGGGTTCGGGGACCTACGAGCAGTACTTC.

The chain combines TRBV6-5 with TRBJ1-5, with a possible D match to TRBD1 (5 bases). The CDR3 spans 14 residues. V gave up 2 bases and J gave up 7 bases, with 12 bases separating them. Germline CDR1 MNHEY, CDR2 SVGAGI. The CDR3 loop reads CASSYDDRTQPQHF. The CDR3 DNA reads TGTGCCAGCAGTTACGATGACAGAACGCAGCCCCAGCATTTT.

For the CDR3, the DNA is TGTGCCAGCAGTGAAAACAGGGGTATTGATGAAAAACTGTTTTTT. It codes for CASSENRGIDEKLFF. The gene calls are TRBV2 and TRBJ1-4; 7 bases are shared with TRBD1. The germline V gene has CDR1 SNHLY and CDR2 FYNNEI. The CDR3 extends over 15 amino acids. V lost 2 bases and J lost 6; bases outside the gene matches: 6. The entire variable domain, with the rest obtained from reference TRBV2 and TRBJ1-4, is as follows: EPEVTQTPSHQVTQMGQEVILRCVPISNHLYFYWYRQILGQKVEFLVSFYNNEISEKSEIFDDQFSVERPDGSNFTLKIRSTKLEDSAMYFCASSENRGIDEKLFFGSGTQLSVL.

The chain is built from TRBV12-5 and TRBJ2-1, with 7 bases matching TRBD2. The CDR3 loop spans 13 amino acids. V lost 7 bases and J lost 4; bases outside the gene matches: 4. In germline, CDR1 is LGHNT, CDR2 FRNRAP. This CDR3 is CASASSGYNEQFF. The CDR3 DNA is TGTGCTAGTGCCAGTAGCGGGTACAATGAGCAGTTCTTC.

This clone showed up just a few times. V is TRBV15 and J is TRBJ2-7; unclear D gene. The germline V and J ends were trimmed by 5 bases and 13 bases, with 15 bases remaining between them. Germline loops: CDR1 LNHNV, CDR2 YYDKDF (reference sequence). The CDR3 totals 11 residues. CDR3 bases: TGTGCCACCAGCTCTCCCAGGTCCACATACTTC. Protein: CATSSPRSTYF.

This chain joins TRBV2 and TRBJ1-1; D possibly corresponds to TRBD1 (5 bases). V gave up 6 bases and J gave up 5 bases, with 13 bases separating them. The CDR3 is 13 residues long. Germline V gene sequence: CDR1 SNHLY, CDR2 FYNNEI. CDR3 in DNA: TGTGCCAGCAGGATAGGGGAGGGGACTGAAGCTTTCTTT. As protein: CASRIGEGTEAFF.

The CDR3 sequence: CASSDAGFYGYTF. CDR3 nucleotide sequence: TGTGCCAGCAGTGATGCGGGGTTCTATGGCTACACCTTC. The chain is built from TRBV2 and TRBJ1-2; no definite D call. The CDR3 covers 13 residues. Per germline, CDR1 SNHLY and CDR2 FYNNEI. V was cut by 3 bases and J by 4 bases, with 9 bases left in between.